The entry below gives a single T cell receptor beta chain sequence along with its context. The data derive from a study of blood T cell repertoires in COVID-19. Across the study: The origin of the acute and convalescent COVID-19 samples was the United States, Italy and Spain.

The assay was immunoSEQ multiplex PCR, and TCRdb's table has in-frame clones only and misses some. The repertoire holds about half a million clones, with approximately 92% as singletons. Seattle-derived patients entered the study during active infection and were followed longitudinally. The trim removed 2 bases at V and 1 base at J, leaving 4 bases unmatched. This CDR3 has 16 residues. Looked up from germline, CDR1 is SGHVS and CDR2 is FNYEAQ. The chain joins TRBV7-6 to TRBJ2-2; 7 nucleotides match TRBD2. Sample: peripheral blood. This TCR came from a man aged 18 to 30 with COVID-19, enrolled during active disease. CDR3 DNA: TGTGCCAGCAGCTTATTTGGCGGGGGGAACACCGGGGAGCTGTTTTTT. Translated, it gives CASSLFGGGNTGELFF.